This TCR beta chain originates from a study of identical twins. Study-wide results and limits: Clonotypes of the beta chain that were abundant in cord blood carried fewer insertions (memory repertoires showed none). The presence of invariant MAIT and iNKT cells could partly confound analyses of zero-insertion sequences.

One entry per CDR3 protein, called by TCRdb with MiXCR from the 5' RACE reads. The top ten clones hold 4% to 5.5% of a sample with hundreds of thousands of distinct CDR3 sequences, 21% of them seen once. A note on this clonotype: What it recognizes is unknown.

CDR1 and CDR2 from the germline V gene are SGHDT and YYEEEE. The J segment lost 2 bases and the V segment lost 1 base, leaving 5 bases of the junction unmatched. The CDR3 has 15 amino acids. These same data were also listed under a study on T cells expressing NK-cell markers. This second study notes: Obtained from sorted CD3+CD56+NKG2C+, CD3+CD56+NKG2C- and CD3+CD56-NKG2C+ T cells were the TCR beta repertoires. A range of about 1.0-7.5% of CD8+ T cells consisted of dominant NKG2C+ clonotypes in more than five donors.

Sequencing was performed on PBMCs. The TCR originated in a woman aged 18-35 years in good health. The genes are TRBV5-6 and TRBJ2-5, with 7 positions matching TRBD2. CDR3 loop: CASSLLLAAQETQYF. The DNA for the CDR3 is TGTGCCAGCAGCTTGTTGCTAGCGGCACAAGAGACCCAGTACTTC.